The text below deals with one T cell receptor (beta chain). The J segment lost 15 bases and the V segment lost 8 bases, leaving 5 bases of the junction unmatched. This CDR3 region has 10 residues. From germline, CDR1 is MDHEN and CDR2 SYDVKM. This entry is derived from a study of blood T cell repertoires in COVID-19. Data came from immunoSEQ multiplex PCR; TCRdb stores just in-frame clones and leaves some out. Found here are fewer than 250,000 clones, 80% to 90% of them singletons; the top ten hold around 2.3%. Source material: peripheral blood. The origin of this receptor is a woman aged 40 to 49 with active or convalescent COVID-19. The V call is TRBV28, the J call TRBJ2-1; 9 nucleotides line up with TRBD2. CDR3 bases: TGTGCCAGCCTGGGACTAGCTCGGTTCTTC. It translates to CASLGLARFF. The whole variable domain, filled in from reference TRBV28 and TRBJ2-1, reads DVKVTQSSRYLVKRTGEKVFLECVQDMDHENMFWYRQDPGLGLRLIYFSYDVKMKEKGDIPEGYSVSREKKERFSLILESASTNQTSMYLCASLGLARFFGPGTRLTVL.